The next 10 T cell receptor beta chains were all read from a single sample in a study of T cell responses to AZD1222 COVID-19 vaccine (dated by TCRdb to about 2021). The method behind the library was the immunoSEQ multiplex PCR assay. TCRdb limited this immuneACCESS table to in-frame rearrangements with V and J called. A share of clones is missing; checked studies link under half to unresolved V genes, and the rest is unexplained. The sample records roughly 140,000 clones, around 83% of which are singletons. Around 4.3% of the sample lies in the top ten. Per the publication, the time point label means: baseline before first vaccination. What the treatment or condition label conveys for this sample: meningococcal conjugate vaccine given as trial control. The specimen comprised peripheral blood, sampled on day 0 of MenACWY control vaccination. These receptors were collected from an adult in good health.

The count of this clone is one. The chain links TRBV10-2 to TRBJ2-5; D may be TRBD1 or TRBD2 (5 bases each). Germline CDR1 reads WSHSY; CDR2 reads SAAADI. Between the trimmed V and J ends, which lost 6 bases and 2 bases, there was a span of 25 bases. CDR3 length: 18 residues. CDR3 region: CASRSGTPGRQKQETQYF. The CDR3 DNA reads TGCGCCAGCAGATCGGGGACGCCCGGACGGCAAAAACAAGAGACCCAGTACTTC.

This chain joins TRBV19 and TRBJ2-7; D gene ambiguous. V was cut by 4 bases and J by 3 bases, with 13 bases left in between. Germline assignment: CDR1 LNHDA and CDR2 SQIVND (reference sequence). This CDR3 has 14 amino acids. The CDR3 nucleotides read TGTGCCAGTAGTACCGTCTCGGCTATCTACGAGCAGTACGTC. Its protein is CASSTVSAIYEQYV.

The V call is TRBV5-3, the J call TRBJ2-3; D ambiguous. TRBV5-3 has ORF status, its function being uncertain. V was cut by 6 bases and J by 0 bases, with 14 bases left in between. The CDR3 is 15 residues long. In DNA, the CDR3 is TGTGCCAGAATGGCAAGGCAGACTAGCACAGATACGCAGTATTTT. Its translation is CARMARQTSTDTQYF.

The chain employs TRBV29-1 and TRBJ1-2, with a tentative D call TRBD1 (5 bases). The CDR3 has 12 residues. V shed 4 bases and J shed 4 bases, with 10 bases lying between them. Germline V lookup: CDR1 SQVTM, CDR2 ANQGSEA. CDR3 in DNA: TGCAGCGTTGTAGGGGCAGGCTATGGCTACACCTTC. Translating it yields CSVVGAGYGYTF.

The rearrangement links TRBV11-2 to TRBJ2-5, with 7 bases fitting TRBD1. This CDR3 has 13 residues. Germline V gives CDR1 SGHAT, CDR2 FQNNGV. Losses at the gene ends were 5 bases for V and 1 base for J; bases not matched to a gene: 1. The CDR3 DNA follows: TGTGCCAGCAGCGGACAGGTCCAAGAGACCCAGTACTTC. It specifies CASSGQVQETQYF.

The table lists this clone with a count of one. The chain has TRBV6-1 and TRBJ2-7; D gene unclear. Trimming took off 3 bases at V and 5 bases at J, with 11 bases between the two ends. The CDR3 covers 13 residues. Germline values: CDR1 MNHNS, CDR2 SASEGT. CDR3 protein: CASSEGFSNEQYF. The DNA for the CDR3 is TGTGCCAGCAGTGAGGGGTTTAGCAACGAGCAGTACTTC.

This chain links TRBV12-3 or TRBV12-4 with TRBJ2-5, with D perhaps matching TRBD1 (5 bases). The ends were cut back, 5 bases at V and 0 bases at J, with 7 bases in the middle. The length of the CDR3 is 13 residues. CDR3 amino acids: CASSRTNQETQYF. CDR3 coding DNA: TGTGCCAGCAGTCGGACAAACCAAGAGACCCAGTACTTC.

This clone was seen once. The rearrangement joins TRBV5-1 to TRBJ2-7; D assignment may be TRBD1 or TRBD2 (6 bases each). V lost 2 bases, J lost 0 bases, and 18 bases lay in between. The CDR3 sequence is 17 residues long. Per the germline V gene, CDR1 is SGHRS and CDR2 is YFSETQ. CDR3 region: CASSFFPIGGSSYEQYF. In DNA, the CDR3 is TGCGCCAGCAGCTTCTTCCCAATAGGGGGGAGCTCCTACGAGCAGTACTTC.

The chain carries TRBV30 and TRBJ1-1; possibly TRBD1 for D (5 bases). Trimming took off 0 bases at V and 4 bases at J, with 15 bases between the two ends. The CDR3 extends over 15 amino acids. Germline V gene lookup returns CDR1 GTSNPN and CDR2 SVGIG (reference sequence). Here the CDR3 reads CAWSVLQGGATEAFF. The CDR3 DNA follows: TGTGCCTGGAGTGTACTTCAAGGAGGGGCCACTGAAGCTTTCTTT.

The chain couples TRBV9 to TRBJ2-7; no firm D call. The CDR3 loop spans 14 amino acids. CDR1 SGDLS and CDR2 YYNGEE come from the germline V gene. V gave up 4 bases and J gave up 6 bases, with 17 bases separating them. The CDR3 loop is CASSPTRGPSEQYF. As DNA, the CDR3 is TGTGCCAGCAGCCCGACGCGCGGACCAAGCGAGCAGTACTTC.